This T cell receptor (beta chain) is drawn from a study of PD-1 blockade in classical Hodgkin lymphoma (TCRdb year 2020). Regarding the study in general: Nivolumab dosing was 3 mg/kg intravenously every 2 weeks, continuing until either disease progression or unacceptable toxicity. A peripheral blood immune signature of response to PD-1 blockade in classical Hodgkin lymphoma was defined using TCR beta sequencing and CyTOF.

Study-wide findings and limitations: By C4D1, a significant rise was seen in CD4+ TCR diversity but not in CD8+ TCR diversity (p=0.0027 vs p=0.16), and the rise was most apparent among complete responders (p=0.02). Baseline TCR diversity was reported to be lower in newly diagnosed patients than in healthy donors, and even lower in relapsed/refractory patients. The study covered only a single clinical trial cohort, and the causes of the repertoire differences, possibly disease activity or prior therapy, were still not defined. Among trial patients, those achieving complete response had baseline diversity similar to that of newly diagnosed patients, while diversity was significantly lower in partial responders and progressors. Lower diversity was observed in patients in whom nivolumab was started less than 1 year after ASCT, and these patients were excluded from later analyses so that confounding by immune reconstitution would be avoided.

Taken with the paper, the label for time point translates to: cycle 4 day 1 (C4D1), after more than 5 weeks of nivolumab. All trial patients had relapsed after autologous stem cell transplantation, with cohorts A, B and C differing in prior brentuximab vedotin exposure. Using a Miltenyi CD4+ T cell isolation kit, CD4+ T cells were purified from thawed PBMCs through magnetic negative selection. The trial cohort comprised fewer than 65 patients with relapsed/refractory classical Hodgkin lymphoma whose best overall responses were complete response, partial response or progressive disease. Trial patients were treated with single-agent nivolumab in the multi-cohort phase II CheckMate 205 trial. An independent review committee assessed best overall response by applying the 2007 International Working Group response criteria. Trial PBMCs were obtained immediately prior to nivolumab initiation (C1D1) and on therapy at cycle 2 day 1 and cycle 4 day 1. After peripheral blood was drawn into 8 mL Vacutainer Cell Preparation Tubes, PBMCs were isolated by centrifugation and then cryopreserved. Purified CD4+ and CD8+ fractions were prepared only for cases in which an additional PBMC sample was available. Magnetically labelled cells were removed on LS columns in a quadroMACS separator, and the flow-through was collected as the purified fraction.

The Qiagen DNeasy kit was used to extract genomic DNA from unsorted PBMCs and from the negatively selected CD4+ and CD8+ fractions. TCR beta CDR3 regions were amplified by immunoSEQ multiplex PCR using primers annealing to V and J segments. Amplification bias was minimized using a synthetic immune receptor repertoire, and residual bias was removed computationally after sequencing. The authors processed their data as follows. Custom Python scripts were used to quantify repertoire diversity as the Shannon entropy index. Unsorted, CD4+ and CD8+ repertoires were examined separately, except in combined analyses, for which CD4+ and CD8+ sequences were merged in silico. A clone was considered expanded if an increase in frequency of at least 2-fold after treatment relative to C1D1 was found, and a pseudocount of 0.5 was applied to clones undetected at baseline. Clones with 0 or 1 copy at C1D1 were classified as singleton clones, and clones with 2 or more copies were classified as non-singleton clones. Clones expanded in unsorted samples were assigned a CD4+, CD8+ or unknown annotation through matching of protein sequences in sorted samples from the same patient. Wilcoxon tests were applied to paired samples to test diversity changes from C1D1 to C4D1. This is the immuneACCESS table as TCRdb keeps it, with only in-frame sequences that have V and J called. A part of the clones is gone; compared with another copy, unresolved V genes explain less than half, and the rest is unexplained. From that table come the V and J calls and clone size; the DNA was used to work out D and trimming. Recorded for this sample are more than 10,000 clones; about four fifths of them occurred a single time. The ten largest account for about 0.93% of the sample.

About this clone itself: This receptor's antigen is unknown. No base-level quality is on record; no much larger clone is a single base apart.

The CDR3 runs 16 amino acids, cysteine and phenylalanine included. CDR3 DNA only is kept here, 48 bases in frame from base 1. From the germline V gene (reference sequence), CDR1 is LNHDA and CDR2 is SQIVND. The germline ends are 19 bases apart after V is trimmed by 4 bases and J by 3 bases. Source: CD4+ T cells from blood, taken before the fourth cycle of nivolumab. The V and J genes are TRBV19 and TRBJ2-7; the D gene cannot be resolved beyond TRBD1 or TRBD2, each matching 5 bases. The sequence was collected from a human donor with classical Hodgkin lymphoma. In nucleotide form, the sequence is TGTGCCAGTAGTAGAGGAGCATATGGGACCCTCTACGAGCAGTACTTC. It codes for CASSRGAYGTLYEQYF.